Shown below are 2 T cell receptor beta chains from a single sample sequenced in a study of CD8+ T cells in alopecia areata. Extraction and reverse transcription of RNA yielded cDNA as the sequencing template. The table came from immunoSEQ multiplex PCR; TCRdb's copy has only in-frame clones and leaves some out. This sample has more than 200,000 clones, with 67% found just once. Source: CD4+ T cells sorted from blood, taken at week 0. The source is a human donor with alopecia areata.

V usage is TRBV27 and J usage is TRBJ1-5, with D tentatively TRBD1 (5 bases). CDR1 is MNHEY and CDR2 is SMNVEV in the germline V gene (reference sequence). This CDR3 is built from 15 residues. V lost 6 bases, J lost 5 bases, and 17 bases lay in between. For the CDR3, the DNA is TGTGCCAGCAGCAAGCTACCCGGGACTGATCAGCCCCAGCATTTT. Translated, it gives CASSKLPGTDQPQHF.

A remark on this clone: At one end, the junction sequence differs from germline, possibly due to a read error. Other DNA sequences of this sample code for an identical CDR3. The V and J genes are TRBV30 and TRBJ1-1; no definite D call. Germline V CDR1 and CDR2: GTSNPN, SVGIG (reference sequence). This CDR3 has 13 residues. For the CDR3, the DNA is TGTGCCTGGAGTGTACGGTGGAACGCTGAAGCTTTCTTT. This sequence encodes CAWSVRWNAEAFF.